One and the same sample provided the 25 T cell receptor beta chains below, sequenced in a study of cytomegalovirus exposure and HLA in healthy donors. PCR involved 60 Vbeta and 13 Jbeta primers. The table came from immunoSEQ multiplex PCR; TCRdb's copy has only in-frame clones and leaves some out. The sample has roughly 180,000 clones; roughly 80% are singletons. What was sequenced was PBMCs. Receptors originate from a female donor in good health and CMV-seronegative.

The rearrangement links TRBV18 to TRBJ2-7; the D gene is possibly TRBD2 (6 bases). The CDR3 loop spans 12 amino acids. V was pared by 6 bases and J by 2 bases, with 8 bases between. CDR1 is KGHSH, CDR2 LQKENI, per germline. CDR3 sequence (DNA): TGTGCCAGCTCCCGCGGGGCCTACGAGCAGTACTTC. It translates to CASSRGAYEQYF. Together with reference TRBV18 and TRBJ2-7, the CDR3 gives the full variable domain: NAGVMQNPRHLVRRRGQEARLRCSPMKGHSHVYWYRQLPEEGLKFMVYLQKENIIDESGMPKERFSAEFPKEGPSILRIQQVVRGDSAAYFCASSRGAYEQYFGPGTRLTVT.

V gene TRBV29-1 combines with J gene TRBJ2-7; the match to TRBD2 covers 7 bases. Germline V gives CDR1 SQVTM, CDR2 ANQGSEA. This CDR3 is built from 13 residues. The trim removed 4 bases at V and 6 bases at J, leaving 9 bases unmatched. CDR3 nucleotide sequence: TGCAGCGTTGCTGGGTCTGGGGGGGGCGAGCAGTACTTC. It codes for CSVAGSGGGEQYF.

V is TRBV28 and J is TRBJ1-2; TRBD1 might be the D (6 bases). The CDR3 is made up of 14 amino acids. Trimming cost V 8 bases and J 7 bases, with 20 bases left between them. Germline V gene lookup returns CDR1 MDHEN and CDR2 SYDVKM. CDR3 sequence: CASGRGPRSGGYTF. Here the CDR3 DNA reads TGTGCCAGCGGCAGGGGACCGCGGAGCGGTGGCTACACCTTC.

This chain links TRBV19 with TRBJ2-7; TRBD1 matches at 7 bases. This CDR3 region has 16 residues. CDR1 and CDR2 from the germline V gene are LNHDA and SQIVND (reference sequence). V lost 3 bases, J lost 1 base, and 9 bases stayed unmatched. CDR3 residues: CASSITGDWGSYEQYF. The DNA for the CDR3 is TGTGCCAGTAGTATCACAGGGGATTGGGGTTCCTACGAGCAGTACTTC.

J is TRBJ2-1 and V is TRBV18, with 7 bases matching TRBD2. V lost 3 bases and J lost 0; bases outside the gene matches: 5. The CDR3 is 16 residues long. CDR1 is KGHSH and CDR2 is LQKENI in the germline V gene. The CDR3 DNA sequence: TGTGCCAGCTCACCCCTAGCGGTTCCCTCCTACAATGAGCAGTTCTTC. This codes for CASSPLAVPSYNEQFF. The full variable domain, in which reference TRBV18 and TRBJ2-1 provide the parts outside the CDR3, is NAGVMQNPRHLVRRRGQEARLRCSPMKGHSHVYWYRQLPEEGLKFMVYLQKENIIDESGMPKERFSAEFPKEGPSILRIQQVVRGDSAAYFCASSPLAVPSYNEQFFGPGTRLTVL.

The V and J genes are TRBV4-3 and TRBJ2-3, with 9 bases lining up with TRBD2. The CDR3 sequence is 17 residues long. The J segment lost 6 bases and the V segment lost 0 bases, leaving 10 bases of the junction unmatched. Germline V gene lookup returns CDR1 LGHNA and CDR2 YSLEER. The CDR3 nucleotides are TGCGCCAGCAGCCAAGAAGGAATAGCGGGGGCCCGGGATACGCAGTATTTT. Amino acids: CASSQEGIAGARDTQYF.

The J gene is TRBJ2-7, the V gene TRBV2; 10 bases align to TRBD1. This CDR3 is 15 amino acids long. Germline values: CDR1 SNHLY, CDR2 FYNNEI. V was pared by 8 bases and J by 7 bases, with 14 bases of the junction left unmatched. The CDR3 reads CASALRDRGQGEQYF. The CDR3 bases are TGTGCCAGCGCCTTACGGGACAGGGGCCAGGGGGAGCAGTACTTC. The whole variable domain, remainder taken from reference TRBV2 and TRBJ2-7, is EPEVTQTPSHQVTQMGQEVILRCVPISNHLYFYWYRQILGQKVEFLVSFYNNEISEKSEIFDDQFSVERPDGSNFTLKIRSTKLEDSAMYFCASALRDRGQGEQYFGPGTRLTVT.

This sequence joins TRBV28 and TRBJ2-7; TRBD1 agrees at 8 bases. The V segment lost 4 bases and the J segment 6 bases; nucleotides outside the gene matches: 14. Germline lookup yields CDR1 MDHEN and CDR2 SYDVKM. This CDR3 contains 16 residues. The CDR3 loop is CASSSPSGTGVREQYF. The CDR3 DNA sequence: TGTGCCAGCAGTTCCCCCTCCGGGACAGGAGTACGCGAGCAGTACTTC.

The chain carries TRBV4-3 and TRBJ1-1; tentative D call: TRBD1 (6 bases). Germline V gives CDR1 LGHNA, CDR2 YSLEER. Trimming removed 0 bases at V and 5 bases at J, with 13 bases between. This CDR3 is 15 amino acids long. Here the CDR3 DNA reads TGCGCCAGCAGCCAAGATGCGGGGGCCTTTACTGAAGCTTTCTTT. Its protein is CASSQDAGAFTEAFF.

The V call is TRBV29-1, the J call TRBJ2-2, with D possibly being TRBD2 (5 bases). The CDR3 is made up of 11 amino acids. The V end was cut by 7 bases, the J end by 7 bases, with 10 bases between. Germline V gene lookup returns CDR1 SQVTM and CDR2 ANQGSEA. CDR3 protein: CSARGLGELFF. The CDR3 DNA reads TGCAGCGCCCGAGGACTCGGGGAGCTGTTTTTT.

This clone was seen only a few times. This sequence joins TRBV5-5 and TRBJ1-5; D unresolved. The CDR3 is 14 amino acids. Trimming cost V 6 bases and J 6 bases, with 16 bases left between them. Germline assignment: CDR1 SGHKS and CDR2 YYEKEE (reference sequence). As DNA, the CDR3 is TGTGCCAGCACCCGGGAGTTGGCGCTTCAGCCCCAGCATTTT. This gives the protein CASTRELALQPQHF. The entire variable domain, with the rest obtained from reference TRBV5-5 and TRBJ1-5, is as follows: DAGVTQSPTHLIKTRGQQVTLRCSPISGHKSVSWYQQVLGQGPQFIFQYYEKEERGRGNFPDRFSARQFPNYSSELNVNALLLGDSALYLCASTRELALQPQHFGDGTRLSIL.

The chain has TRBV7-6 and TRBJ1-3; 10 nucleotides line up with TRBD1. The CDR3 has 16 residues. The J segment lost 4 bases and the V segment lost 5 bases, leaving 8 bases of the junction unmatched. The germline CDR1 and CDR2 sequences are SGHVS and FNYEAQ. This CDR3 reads CASSPRQGASGNTIYF. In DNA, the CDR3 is TGTGCCAGCAGCCCGCGACAGGGGGCATCCGGAAACACCATATATTTT.

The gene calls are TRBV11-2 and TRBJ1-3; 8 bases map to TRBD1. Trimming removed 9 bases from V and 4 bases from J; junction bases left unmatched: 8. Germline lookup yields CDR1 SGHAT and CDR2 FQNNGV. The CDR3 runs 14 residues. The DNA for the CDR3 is TGTGCCAGTGGCAGGGGGCTTACAGGAAACACCATATATTTT. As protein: CASGRGLTGNTIYF.

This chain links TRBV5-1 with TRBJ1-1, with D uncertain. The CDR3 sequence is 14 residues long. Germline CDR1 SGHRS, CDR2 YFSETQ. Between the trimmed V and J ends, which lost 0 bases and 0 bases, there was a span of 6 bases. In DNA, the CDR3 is TGCGCCAGCAGCTTGGACAGAATGAACACTGAAGCTTTCTTT. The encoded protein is CASSLDRMNTEAFF.

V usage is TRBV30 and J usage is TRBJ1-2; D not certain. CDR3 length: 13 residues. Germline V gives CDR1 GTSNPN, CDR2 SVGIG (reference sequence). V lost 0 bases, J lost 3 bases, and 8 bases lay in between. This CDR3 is CAWSVQMDYGYTF. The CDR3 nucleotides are TGTGCCTGGAGTGTACAAATGGACTATGGCTACACCTTC.

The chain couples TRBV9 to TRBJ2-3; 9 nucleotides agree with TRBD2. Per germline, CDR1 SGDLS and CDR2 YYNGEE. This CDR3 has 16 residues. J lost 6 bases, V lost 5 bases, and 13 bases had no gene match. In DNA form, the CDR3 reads TGTGCCAGCAGTGGTCAACCGGGACTAGCCAGTGATACGCAGTATTTT. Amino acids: CASSGQPGLASDTQYF.

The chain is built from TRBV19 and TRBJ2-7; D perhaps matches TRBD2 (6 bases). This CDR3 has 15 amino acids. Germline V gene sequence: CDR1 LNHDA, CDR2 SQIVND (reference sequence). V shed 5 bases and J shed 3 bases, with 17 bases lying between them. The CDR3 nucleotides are TGTGCCAGTAGTCTCTTGGGCGGGGCCGGCTACGAGCAGTACTTC. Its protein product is CASSLLGGAGYEQYF.

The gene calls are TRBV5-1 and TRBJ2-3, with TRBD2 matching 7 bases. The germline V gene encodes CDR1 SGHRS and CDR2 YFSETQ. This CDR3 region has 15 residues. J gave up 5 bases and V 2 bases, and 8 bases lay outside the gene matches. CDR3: CASSFWAGVKDTQYF. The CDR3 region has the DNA TGCGCCAGCAGCTTTTGGGCGGGAGTGAAAGATACGCAGTATTTT.

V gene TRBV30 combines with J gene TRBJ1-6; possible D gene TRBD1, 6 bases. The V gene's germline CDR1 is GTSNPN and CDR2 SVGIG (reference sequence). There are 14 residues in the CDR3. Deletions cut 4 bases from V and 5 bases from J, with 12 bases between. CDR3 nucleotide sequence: TGTGCCTGGACCCTAACAGGGAATAATTCACCCCTCCACTTT. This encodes CAWTLTGNNSPLHF.

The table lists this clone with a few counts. This CDR3 is CASSQVVAQGAYEQYF. DNA of the CDR3: TGCGCCAGCAGCCAAGTAGTAGCACAGGGAGCCTACGAGCAGTACTTC. V usage is TRBV4-3 and J usage is TRBJ2-7, with D perhaps TRBD1 (6 bases). The V gene's germline CDR1 is LGHNA and CDR2 YSLEER. Deletions cut 1 base from V and 2 bases from J, with 15 bases between. CDR3 length: 16 residues.

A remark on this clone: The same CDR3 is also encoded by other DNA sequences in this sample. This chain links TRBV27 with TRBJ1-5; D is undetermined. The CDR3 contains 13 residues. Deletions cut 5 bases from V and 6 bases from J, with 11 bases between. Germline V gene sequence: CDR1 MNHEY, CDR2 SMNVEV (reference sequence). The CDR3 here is CASSPSPRQPQHF. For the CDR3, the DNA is TGTGCCAGCAGTCCCTCTCCTCGTCAGCCCCAGCATTTT.

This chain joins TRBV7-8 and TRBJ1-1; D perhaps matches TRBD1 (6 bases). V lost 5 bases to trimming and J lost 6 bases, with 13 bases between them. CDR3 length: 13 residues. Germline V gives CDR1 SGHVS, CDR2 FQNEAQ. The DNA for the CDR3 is TGTGCCAGCAGCGGCAACAGGGAACCTGAAGCTTTCTTT. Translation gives CASSGNREPEAFF.

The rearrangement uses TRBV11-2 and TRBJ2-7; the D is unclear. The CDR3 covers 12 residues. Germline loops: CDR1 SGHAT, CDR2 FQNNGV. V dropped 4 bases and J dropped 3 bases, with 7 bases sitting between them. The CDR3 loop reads CASSSSGYEQYF. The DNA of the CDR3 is TGTGCCAGCAGCTCCTCCGGCTACGAGCAGTACTTC.

The CDR3 region has the DNA TGTGCCAGCAGCGCTAGCGGGAGTGGAACAGATACGCAGTATTTT. It yields the protein CASSASGSGTDTQYF. The chain carries TRBV9 and TRBJ2-3; 10 nucleotides agree with TRBD2. Per germline, CDR1 SGDLS and CDR2 YYNGEE. The CDR3 has 15 amino acids. Germline trimming cut 3 bases from V and 3 bases from J; bases unmatched to any gene: 4.

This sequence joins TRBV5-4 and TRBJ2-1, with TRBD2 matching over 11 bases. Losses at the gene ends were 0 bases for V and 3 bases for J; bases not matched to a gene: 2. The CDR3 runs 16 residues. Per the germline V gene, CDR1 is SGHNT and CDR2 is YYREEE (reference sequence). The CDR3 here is CASSLGTSGYYNEQFF. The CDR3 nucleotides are TGTGCCAGCAGCTTGGGGACTAGCGGGTACTACAATGAGCAGTTCTTC.